This T cell receptor beta chain was sequenced in a study of cytomegalovirus exposure and HLA in healthy donors. Primers: 60 Vbeta forward and 13 Jbeta reverse. Sequencing was performed with immunoSEQ multiplex PCR; in TCRdb, only in-frame clones are kept and a portion is missing. The sample has under 110,000 clones, 70% to 80% seen once. The V segment lost 0 bases and the J segment 6 bases; nucleotides outside the gene matches: 8. The CDR3 is 16 amino acids. Per the germline V gene, CDR1 is SGHDT and CDR2 is YYEEEE. Sequences were obtained from PBMCs. The receptor's source is a boy under 18 in good health and CMV-seronegative. The chain recombines TRBV5-6 with TRBJ2-2; TRBD1 matches at 7 bases. DNA for the CDR3: TGTGCCAGCAGCTTGGCTAGTGGGACAGTCGCCGGGGAGCTGTTTTTT. This translates into CASSLASGTVAGELFF. Variable domain in full (rest from reference TRBV5-6 and TRBJ2-2): DAGVTQSPTHLIKTRGQQVTLRCSPKSGHDTVSWYQQALGQGPQFIFQYYEEEERQRGNFPDRFSGHQFPNYSSELNVNALLLGDSALYLCASSLASGTVAGELFFGEGSRLTVL.